This T cell receptor (beta chain) was recorded in a study of long-term antiretroviral therapy in people with HIV (dated by TCRdb to 2022 to 2024). Describing the broader study: The earliest samples were collected roughly a decade before the 2015 WHO recommendation for immediate ART, at a time when ART was usually postponed until CD4 counts fell. A retrospective serial study tested whether ART initiation and durable HIV suppression were associated with changes in peripheral blood TRB repertoire composition and diversity. No cross-contamination during QIAcube processing was shown when test extractions of a monoclonal T-cell line were performed alongside about 30 polyclonal samples. Of the 30 participants with HIV, 10 to 11 were female. A total of 192 cryopreserved PBMC samples were contributed to the cohort by 30 adults with confirmed HIV infection, with samples collected serially over a mean of approximately 6 years (range 1-12).

General findings and caveats noted by the study authors: Samples dated from the mid-2000s to the late 2010s, and the ART regimens used may be less effective than current ones. ART initiation was associated with a significant increase in TRB diversity, but diversity stayed significantly below transplant donor controls even after long-term ART. At every time point, the repertoire was dominated by expanded TRB clones first identified before ART initiation, although this dominance fluctuated and, in many PLHIV, declined after ART. Narrower CDR3 length ranges were observed in HIV repertoires than in controls, and an antigen-experienced repertoire with only a slight naive shift after ART was suggested by the network structure. Limited PBMC availability meant only the TCR beta chain was sequenced, without alpha chain pairing. Inferences about post-ART repertoire changes are limited because no data were available on ART adherence, viral resistance or therapy changes. Unsorted PBMC were profiled instead of sorted CD4+ and CD8+ T cells because pre-ART samples had limited cell numbers.

Sequencing of the TRB variable region was done with the immunoSEQ hsTCRB v3.0 assay at survey level resolution. The target sequencing depth for TRB was about 40,000-50,000 T-cell genomes per sample. An Illumina MiSeq with a v3 150-cycle kit was used to sequence the pooled TRB libraries. Processing in the source paper ran as follows. Analysis of repertoires was carried out in R inside a reproducible Nextflow workflow spanning QC, data transformation and analysis. LymphoSeq2, an R package for exploring AIRR-Seq data, was used to implement custom analyses. A few samples that produced fewer than 5000 total TRB sequences were removed, so 190 or so HIV repertoires were analyzed. Among the 180 to 200 retained HIV repertoires, around 60 were collected before ART initiation and some 130 were collected after ART initiation. Repertoires were downsampled to 5000 TRB nucleotide sequences, with summary statistics averaged over 100 downsampling iterations. The analysis kept only TRB sequences whose CDR3 regions were at least seven amino acids long. A Shannon entropy-derived clonality score and the Gini coefficient were used to measure diversity. In repertoire networks, the top 5000 CDR3 amino acid sequences were linked whenever an edit distance of one separated two sequences. For TRB CDR3 amino acid sequences, antigen specificity groups and MHC restriction were predicted with GLIPH2. To flag known CMV, EBV, HIV or tissue antigen associations, CDR3 amino acid sequences were matched against VDJdb and McPAS-TCR. Pre-ART, post-ART and control groups were compared with Wilcoxon signed-rank tests and Holm-Bonferroni correction. TCRdb mirrors the immuneACCESS table, restricted to in-frame sequences. Some clones are absent from its copies; in checked studies, under half trace to an unresolved V gene, and the reason for the others is unknown. The V and J calls and clone size come from that table; D and trimming were worked out from the DNA. Across this sample there are roughly 33,000 clones, with over 65% seen only once. The biggest ten clones account for less than 9% of the sample.

This clone has more than one count but fewer than ten. Its specific antigen is unknown. No quality values exist for individual bases; no much larger clone is one base distant. Participants were included only if at least one PBMC sample before ART initiation and at least two post-ART samples were available. Every participant with HIV received treatment in the United States of America. Before DNA extraction, cryopreserved samples containing about 0.9-10 million PBMC were thawed and washed. At the time of the earliest PBMC sample for each participant with HIV, ages ranged from 23 to 54 years. Per participant, PBMC samples came from 1-4 timepoints prior to ART initiation and 2-8 timepoints following ART initiation, for a median of 7 samples. For every participant, serial HIV viral load, CD4+ T-cell count, ART history and demographic data were obtained. Genomic DNA was extracted from unsorted PBMC with a Qiagen kit on a QIAcube, processed in batches of 12 samples.

Germline trimming: 7 bases from V, 2 bases from J; junction bases outside gene matches: 6. According to the germline V gene, CDR1 reads LGHNT and CDR2 reads FRNRAP. Spanning cysteine to valine, the CDR3 consists of 14 amino acids. Only the CDR3 region is kept as DNA, spanning 42 bases read in frame from base 1. This clonotype was sampled from a woman aged 45-65 years with HIV. The chain is encoded by TRBV12-5 joined to TRBJ2-7, and TRBD1 matches 9 of the central bases. The specimen comprised unsorted PBMCs, sampled 2 years after starting antiretroviral therapy. The CDR3 region has the sequence CASAPGQGPYEQYV. Read as DNA, the sequence is TGTGCTAGTGCTCCGGGACAGGGTCCCTACGAGCAGTACGTC.